The present T cell receptor (beta chain) was sequenced within a study of blood T cell repertoires in COVID-19. From germline, CDR1 is MGHDK and CDR2 SYGVNS. The CDR3 length is 14 residues. V dropped 1 base and J dropped 0 bases, with 6 bases sitting between them. In the original workflow: Nucleated cell number was recorded as an estimate derived from reference gene primer amplification. Sequenced by immunoSEQ multiplex PCR; TCRdb stores in-frame clones only, minus some. The V and J calls and clone size were taken over from that table, and D and trimming were inferred from the DNA. Among about 40,000 clones listed, approximately 87% were seen once.

The gene calls are TRBV25-1 and TRBJ1-1, with no clear D. This clonotype was sampled from a man aged 65-85 years with acute or convalescent COVID-19. The sequenced sample consisted of peripheral blood. The CDR3 DNA reads TGTGCCAGCAGTGAATTGTCGGTGAACACTGAAGCTTTCTTT. This sequence encodes CASSELSVNTEAFF.